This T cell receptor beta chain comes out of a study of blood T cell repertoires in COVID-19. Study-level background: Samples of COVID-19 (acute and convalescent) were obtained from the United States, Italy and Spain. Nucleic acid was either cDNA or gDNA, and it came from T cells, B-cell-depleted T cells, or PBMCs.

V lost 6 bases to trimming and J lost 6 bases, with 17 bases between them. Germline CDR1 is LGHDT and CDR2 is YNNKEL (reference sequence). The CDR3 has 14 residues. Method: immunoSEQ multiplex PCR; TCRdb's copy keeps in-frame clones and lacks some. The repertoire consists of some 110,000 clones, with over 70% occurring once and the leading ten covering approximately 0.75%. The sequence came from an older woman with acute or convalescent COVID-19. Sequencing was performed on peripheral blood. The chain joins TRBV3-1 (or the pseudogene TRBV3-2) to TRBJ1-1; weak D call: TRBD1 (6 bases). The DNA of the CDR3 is TGTGCCAGCAGAACATTGAACAGGGCCTCTGAAGCTTTCTTT. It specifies CASRTLNRASEAFF.